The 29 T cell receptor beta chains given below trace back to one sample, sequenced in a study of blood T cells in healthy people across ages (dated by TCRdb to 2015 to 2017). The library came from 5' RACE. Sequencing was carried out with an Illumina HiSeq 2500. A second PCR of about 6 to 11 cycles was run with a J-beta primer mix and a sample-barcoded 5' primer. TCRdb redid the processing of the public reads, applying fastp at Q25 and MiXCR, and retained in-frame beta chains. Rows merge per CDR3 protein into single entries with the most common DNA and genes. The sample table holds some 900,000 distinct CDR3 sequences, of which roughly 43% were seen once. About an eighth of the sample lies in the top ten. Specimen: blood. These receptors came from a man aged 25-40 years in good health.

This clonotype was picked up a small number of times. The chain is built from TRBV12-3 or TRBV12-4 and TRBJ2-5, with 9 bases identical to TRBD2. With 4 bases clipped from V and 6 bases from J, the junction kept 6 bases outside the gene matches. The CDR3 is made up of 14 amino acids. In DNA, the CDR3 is TGTGCCAGCAGTTCAGATAGCGGGGGCCAGACCCAGTACTTC. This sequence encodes CASSSDSGGQTQYF.

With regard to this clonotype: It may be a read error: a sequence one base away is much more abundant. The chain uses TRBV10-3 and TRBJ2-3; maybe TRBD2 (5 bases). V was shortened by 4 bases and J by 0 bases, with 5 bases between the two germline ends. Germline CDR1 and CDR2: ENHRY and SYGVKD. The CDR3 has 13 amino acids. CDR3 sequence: CAISGTSTDTQYF. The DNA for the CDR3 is TGTGCCATCAGTGGGACTAGCACAGATACGCAGTATTTT.

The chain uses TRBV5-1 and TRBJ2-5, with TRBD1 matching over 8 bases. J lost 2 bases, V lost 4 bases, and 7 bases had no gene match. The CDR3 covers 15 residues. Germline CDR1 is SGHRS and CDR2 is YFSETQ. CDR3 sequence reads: CASSVAGTGQETQYF. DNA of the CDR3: TGCGCCAGCAGCGTGGCGGGGACAGGTCAAGAGACCCAGTACTTC.

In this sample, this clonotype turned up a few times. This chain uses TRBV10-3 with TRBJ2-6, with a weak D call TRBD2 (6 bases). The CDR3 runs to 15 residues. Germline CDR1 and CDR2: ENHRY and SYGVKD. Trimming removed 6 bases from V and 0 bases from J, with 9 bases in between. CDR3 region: CAIRPGVSGANVLTF. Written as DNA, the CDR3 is TGTGCCATCAGGCCGGGGGTCTCTGGGGCCAACGTCCTGACTTTC.

The CDR3 protein is CSARSQTGFEQFF. In nucleotides, the CDR3 is TGCAGTGCTAGATCCCAAACAGGGTTTGAGCAGTTCTTC. The chain employs TRBV20-1 and TRBJ2-1; D may be TRBD1 (6 bases). CDR3 size: 13 residues. CDR1 is DFQATT and CDR2 is SNEGSKA in the germline V gene (reference sequence). Trimming shortened V by 2 bases and J by 9 bases, and 14 bases separated the two germline ends.

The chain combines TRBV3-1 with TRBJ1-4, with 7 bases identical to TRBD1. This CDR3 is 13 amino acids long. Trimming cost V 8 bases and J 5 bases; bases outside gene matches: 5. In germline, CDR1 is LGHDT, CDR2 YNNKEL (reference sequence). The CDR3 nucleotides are TGTGCCAGCCGGGGACAGAGCAATGAAAAACTGTTTTTT. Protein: CASRGQSNEKLFF.

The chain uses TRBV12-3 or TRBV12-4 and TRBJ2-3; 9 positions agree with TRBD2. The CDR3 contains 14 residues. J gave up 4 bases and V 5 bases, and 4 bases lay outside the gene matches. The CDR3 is CASSTSGLADTQYF. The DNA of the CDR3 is TGTGCCAGCAGTACTAGCGGGCTCGCAGATACGCAGTATTTT.

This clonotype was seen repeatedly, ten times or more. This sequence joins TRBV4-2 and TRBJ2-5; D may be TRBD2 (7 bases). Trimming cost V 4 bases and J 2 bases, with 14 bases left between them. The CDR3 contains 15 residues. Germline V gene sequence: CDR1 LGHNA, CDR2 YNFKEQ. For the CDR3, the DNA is TGTGCCAGCAGCCCCTTGGGGGGGCCGCAAGAGACCCAGTACTTC. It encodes CASSPLGGPQETQYF.

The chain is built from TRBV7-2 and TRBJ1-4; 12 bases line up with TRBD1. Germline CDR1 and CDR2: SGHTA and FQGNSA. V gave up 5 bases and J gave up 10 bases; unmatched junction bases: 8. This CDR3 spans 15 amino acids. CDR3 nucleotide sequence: TGTGCCAGCAGCACCTACGGGACAGGGGGCGGAAAACTGTTTTTT. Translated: CASSTYGTGGGKLFF.

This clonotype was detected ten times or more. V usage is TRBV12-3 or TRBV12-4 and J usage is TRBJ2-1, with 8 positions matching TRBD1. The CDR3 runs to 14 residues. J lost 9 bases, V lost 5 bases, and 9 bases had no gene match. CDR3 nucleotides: TGTGCCAGCAGTACACCGACAGGGGCGCTTGAGCAGTTCTTC. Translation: CASSTPTGALEQFF.

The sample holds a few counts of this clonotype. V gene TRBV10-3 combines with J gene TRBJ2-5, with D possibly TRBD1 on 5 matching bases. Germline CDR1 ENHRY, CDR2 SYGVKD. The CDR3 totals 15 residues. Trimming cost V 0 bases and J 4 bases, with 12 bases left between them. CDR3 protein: CAISESRQGPETQYF. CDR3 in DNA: TGTGCCATCAGTGAGTCTCGGCAGGGCCCAGAGACCCAGTACTTC.

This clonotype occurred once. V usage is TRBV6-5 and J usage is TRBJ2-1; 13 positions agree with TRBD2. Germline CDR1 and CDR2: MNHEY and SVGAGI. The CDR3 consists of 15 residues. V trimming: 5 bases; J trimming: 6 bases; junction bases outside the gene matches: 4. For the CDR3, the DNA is TGTGCCAGCAGTCAACTAGCGGGGGGGGCCAATGAGCAGTTCTTC. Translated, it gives CASSQLAGGANEQFF.

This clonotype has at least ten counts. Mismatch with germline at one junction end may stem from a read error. The CDR3 coding sequence is TGCGCCAGCAGCCAGGGTCGAGAGACCCAGTACTTC. It is translated as CASSQGRETQYF. The chain uses TRBV6-2 or TRBV6-3 and TRBJ2-5; D may be TRBD1 (5 bases). CDR1 is MNHEY, CDR2 SVGEGT, per germline. This CDR3 is 12 amino acids long.

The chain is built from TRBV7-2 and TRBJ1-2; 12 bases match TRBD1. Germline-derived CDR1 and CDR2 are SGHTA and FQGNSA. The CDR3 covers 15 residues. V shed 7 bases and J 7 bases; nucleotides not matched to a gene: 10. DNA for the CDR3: TGTGCCAGCACCGGATCCGGGACAGGGGGCCTTGGCTACACCTTC. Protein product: CASTGSGTGGLGYTF.

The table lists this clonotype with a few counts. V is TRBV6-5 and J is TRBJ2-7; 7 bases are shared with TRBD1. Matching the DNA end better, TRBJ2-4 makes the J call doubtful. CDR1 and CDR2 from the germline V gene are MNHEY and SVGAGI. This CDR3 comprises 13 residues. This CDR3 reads CASSFGTANIQYF. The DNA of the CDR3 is TGTGCCAGCAGTTTCGGGACAGCAAACATTCAGTACTTC.

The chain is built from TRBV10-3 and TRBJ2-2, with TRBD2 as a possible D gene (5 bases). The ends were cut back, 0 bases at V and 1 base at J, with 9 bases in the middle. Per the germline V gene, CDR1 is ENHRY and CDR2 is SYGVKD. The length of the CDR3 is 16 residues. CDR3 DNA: TGTGCCATCAGTGAGTCAGAGCGGAAGAACACCGGGGAGCTGTTTTTT. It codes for CAISESERKNTGELFF.

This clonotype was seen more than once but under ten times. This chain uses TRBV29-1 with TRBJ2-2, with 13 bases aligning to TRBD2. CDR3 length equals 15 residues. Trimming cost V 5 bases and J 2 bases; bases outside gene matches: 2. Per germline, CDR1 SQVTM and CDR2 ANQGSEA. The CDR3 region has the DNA TGCAGCGTTCGGACTAGCGGGGGCAACACCGGGGAGCTGTTTTTT. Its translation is CSVRTSGGNTGELFF.

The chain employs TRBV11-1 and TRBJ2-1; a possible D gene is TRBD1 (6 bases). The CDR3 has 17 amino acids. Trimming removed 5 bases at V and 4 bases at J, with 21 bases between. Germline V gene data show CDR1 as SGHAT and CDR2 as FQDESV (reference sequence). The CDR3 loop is CASSPKQGRVTYNEQFF. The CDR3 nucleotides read TGTGCCAGCAGCCCAAAACAGGGAAGGGTCACTTACAATGAGCAGTTCTTC.

CDR3 bases: TGTGCCAGCAGCTTAGTTCTGACAGGGCAAGGGCAAGGGGACATTCAGTACTTC. The encoded protein is CASSLVLTGQGQGDIQYF. The chain combines TRBV7-2 with TRBJ2-4, with 7 bases fitting TRBD1. The J segment lost 8 bases and the V segment lost 1 base, leaving 17 bases of the junction unmatched. Germline-derived CDR1 and CDR2 are SGHTA and FQGNSA. The CDR3 extends over 18 amino acids.

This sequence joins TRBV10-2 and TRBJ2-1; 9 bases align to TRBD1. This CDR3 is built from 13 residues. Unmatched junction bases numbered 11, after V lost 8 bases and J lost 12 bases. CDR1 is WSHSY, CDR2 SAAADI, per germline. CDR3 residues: CASRGQGLQGQFF. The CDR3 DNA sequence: TGCGCCAGCCGCGGACAGGGGCTACAGGGGCAGTTCTTC.

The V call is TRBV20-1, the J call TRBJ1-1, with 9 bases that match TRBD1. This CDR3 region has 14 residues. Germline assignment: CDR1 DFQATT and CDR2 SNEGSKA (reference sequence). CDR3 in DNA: TGCAGGGCCATGCGACAGGGGGTTGACACTGAAGCTTTCTTT. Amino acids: CRAMRQGVDTEAFF.

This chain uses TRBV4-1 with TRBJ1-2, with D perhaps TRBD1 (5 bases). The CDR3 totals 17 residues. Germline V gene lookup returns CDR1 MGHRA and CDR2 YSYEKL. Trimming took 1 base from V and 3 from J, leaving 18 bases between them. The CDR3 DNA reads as TGCGCCAGCAGCCAAGTTGGGAAGGGGTCACTGGACTATGGCTACACCTTC. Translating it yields CASSQVGKGSLDYGYTF.

CDR3 nucleotide sequence: TGTGCCAGCAGCGCGACAGGGTTTAATAATAATTCACCCCTCCACTTT. This gives the protein CASSATGFNNNSPLHF. This chain uses TRBV2 with TRBJ1-6, with TRBD1 identical over 7 bases. The V gene end was trimmed by 6 bases and the J gene end by 5 bases; junction bases not matched to a gene: 10. Looked up from germline, CDR1 is SNHLY and CDR2 is FYNNEI. The length of the CDR3 is 16 residues.

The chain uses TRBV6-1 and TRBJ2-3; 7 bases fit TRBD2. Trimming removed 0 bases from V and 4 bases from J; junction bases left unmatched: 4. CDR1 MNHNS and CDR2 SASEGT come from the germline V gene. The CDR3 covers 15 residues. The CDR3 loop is CASSEAGGSPDTQYF. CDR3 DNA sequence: TGTGCCAGCAGTGAAGCGGGAGGGAGTCCAGATACGCAGTATTTT.

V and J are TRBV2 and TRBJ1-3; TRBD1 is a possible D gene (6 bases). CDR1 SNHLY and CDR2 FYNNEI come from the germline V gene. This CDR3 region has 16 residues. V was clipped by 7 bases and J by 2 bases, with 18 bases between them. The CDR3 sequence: CASMTLRQATGNTIYF. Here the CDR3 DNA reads TGTGCCAGCATGACGCTGAGACAGGCGACTGGAAACACCATATATTTT.

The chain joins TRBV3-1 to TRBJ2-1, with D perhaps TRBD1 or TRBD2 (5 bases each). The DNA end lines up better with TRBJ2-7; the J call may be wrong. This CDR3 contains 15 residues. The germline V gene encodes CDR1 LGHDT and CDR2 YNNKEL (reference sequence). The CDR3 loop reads CASRGSRGVYNEQYF. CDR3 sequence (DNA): TGTGCCAGTCGGGGCTCGAGGGGAGTCTACAATGAGCAGTACTTC.

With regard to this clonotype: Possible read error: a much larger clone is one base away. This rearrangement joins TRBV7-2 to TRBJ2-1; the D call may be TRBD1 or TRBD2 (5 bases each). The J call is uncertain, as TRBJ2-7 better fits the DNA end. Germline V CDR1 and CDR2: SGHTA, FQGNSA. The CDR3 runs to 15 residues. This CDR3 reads CASSLTRDGYNEQYF. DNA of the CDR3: TGTGCCAGCAGCTTGACTCGGGACGGCTACAATGAGCAGTACTTC.

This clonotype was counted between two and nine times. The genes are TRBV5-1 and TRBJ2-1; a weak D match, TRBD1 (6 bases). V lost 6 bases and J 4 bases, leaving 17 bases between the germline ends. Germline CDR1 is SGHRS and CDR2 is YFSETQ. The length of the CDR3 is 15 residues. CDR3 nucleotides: TGCGCCAGCACACCTATAGGACAGAATTACAATGAGCAGTTCTTC. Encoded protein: CASTPIGQNYNEQFF.

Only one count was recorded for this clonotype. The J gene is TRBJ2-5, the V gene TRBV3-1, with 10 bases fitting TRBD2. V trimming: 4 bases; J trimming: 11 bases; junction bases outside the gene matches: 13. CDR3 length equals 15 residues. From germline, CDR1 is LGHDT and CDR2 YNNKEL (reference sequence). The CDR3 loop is CASSLRTSGRDEQYF. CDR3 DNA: TGTGCCAGCAGCCTGAGGACTAGCGGTAGGGATGAGCAGTACTTC.